The clone carrying this TCR beta chain was detected a few times. This record comes from a study of T-cell memory formation after mild COVID-19. One entry per CDR3 protein results from TCRdb running MiXCR on the 5' RACE reads. The sample lists 150,000 to 200,000 distinct CDR3 sequences; 31% were seen once. Germline V CDR1 and CDR2: SQVTM, ANQGSEA. CDR3 size: 13 residues. V was pared by 6 bases and J by 3 bases, with 15 bases between. V usage is TRBV29-1 and J usage is TRBJ2-7; no reliable D call. The source material was PBMCs or a T cell subset sorted from them (not recorded which). This clonotype originated in an adult woman who had mild COVID-19 (a few samples of this study predate the infection). Cell type and time point are not known. CDR3 DNA sequence: TGCAGCGTATTACTACAGTTGGGCTACGAGCAGTACTTC. Protein: CSVLLQLGYEQYF.